The source of this TCR beta chain is a study of cytomegalovirus exposure and HLA in healthy donors. Primers for the PCR totalled 60 Vbeta and 13 Jbeta. Data came from immunoSEQ multiplex PCR; TCRdb stores just in-frame clones and leaves some out. The repertoire holds 90,000 to 95,000 clones, around three quarters seen once, with 0.57% in the top ten. The CDR3 runs to 16 residues. Germline CDR1 is SGHNT and CDR2 is YENEEA. With 1 base clipped from V and 4 bases from J, the junction kept 5 bases outside the gene matches. Study results and caveats: Later findings reportedly placed an Asian-associated ancestry cluster below the roughly 660-donor mean for N-insertions.

Note on this clone: Its antigen is still unknown.

The clonotype comes from a man in his thirties or forties in good health and CMV-seronegative. Sequenced sample: PBMCs. V and J are TRBV11-3 and TRBJ2-5; 11 bases line up with TRBD2. For the CDR3, the DNA is TGTGCCAGCAGCTTAGGTACTAGCGGGAGAGGAGAGACCCAGTACTTC. It specifies CASSLGTSGRGETQYF.